The rows below give T cell receptor beta chains drawn from one sample of a study of shared clonotypes between healthy human individuals. Sequencing was performed with immunoSEQ multiplex PCR; in TCRdb, only in-frame clones are kept and a portion is missing. Seen here are about 960,000 clones, around 80% observed once, and the top ten hold roughly 1.5%. Source material: memory CD4+ T cells sorted from blood. Receptors originate from a man aged 18 to 30 in good health. The CDR3 runs from the conserved cysteine through the conserved F or W. Each record gives: V gene, D gene, clone size, J gene, CDR3 DNA, CDR3 protein. D genes are given only for firm matches. Clone size, where shown, is once, few, many, or a class for clones that have expanded.

V gene: TRBV7-9
D gene: -
clone size: -
J gene: TRBJ1-3
CDR3 DNA: TGTGCCAGCAGCTTTGAGAGCTCTGGAAACACCATATATTTT
CDR3 protein: CASSFESSGNTIYF

V gene: TRBV10-1
D gene: TRBD1
clone size: many
J gene: TRBJ2-7
CDR3 DNA: TGCGCCACCTCAGCCGGGACAGTGGATAGCGAGCAGTACTTC
CDR3 protein: CATSAGTVDSEQYF

V gene: TRBV19
D gene: -
clone size: -
J gene: TRBJ1-5
CDR3 DNA: TGTGCCAGTAGCCTTGACGAGCCTCAGCCCCAGCATTTT
CDR3 protein: CASSLDEPQPQHF

V gene: TRBV12-2
D gene: -
clone size: few
J gene: TRBJ1-2
CDR3 DNA: TGTGCAAGTCGCTTAGAGTCTTGGTGGTCTTCAGGGGAGTTGGGCTATGGCTACACCTTC
CDR3 protein: CASRLESWWSSGELGYGYTF

V gene: TRBV7-8
D gene: TRBD1
clone size: -
J gene: TRBJ1-1
CDR3 DNA: TGTGCCAGCAGCTCGTTTGACAGGGCCTCTGAAGCTTTCTTT
CDR3 protein: CASSSFDRASEAFF

V gene: TRBV2
D gene: -
clone size: -
J gene: TRBJ1-4
CDR3 DNA: TGTGCCAGCAGTGGGGAGGTTAATGAAAAACTGTTTTTT
CDR3 protein: CASSGEVNEKLFF

V gene: TRBV6-1
D gene: TRBD1
clone size: -
J gene: TRBJ2-3
CDR3 DNA: TGTGCCAGCAGGTTTTTACAGGGGGCAGATACGCAGTATTTT
CDR3 protein: CASRFLQGADTQYF

V gene: TRBV7-2
D gene: TRBD2
clone size: -
J gene: TRBJ2-7
CDR3 DNA: TGTGCCAGCAGCCCCACGGCCGGGAGGGCCTGGTACGAGCAGTACTTC
CDR3 protein: CASSPTAGRAWYEQYF

V gene: TRBV30
D gene: -
clone size: few
J gene: TRBJ1-6
CDR3 DNA: TGTGCCTGGGCTCGGACCAATTCACCCCTCCACTTT
CDR3 protein: CAWARTNSPLHF

V gene: TRBV7-9
D gene: -
clone size: -
J gene: TRBJ1-1
CDR3 DNA: TGTGCCAGCAGCTTAGCGTCGGGCAGGTTGAACACTGAAGCTTTCTTT
CDR3 protein: CASSLASGRLNTEAFF

V gene: TRBV27
D gene: TRBD1
clone size: -
J gene: TRBJ1-5
CDR3 DNA: TGTGCCAGCAAATCCGGGACAGGGGGGACGGGTCAGCCCCAGCATTTT
CDR3 protein: CASKSGTGGTGQPQHF

V gene: TRBV5-1
D gene: -
clone size: -
J gene: TRBJ2-5
CDR3 DNA: TGCGCCAGCAGCCCCACCGGGGGCGGGGAGACCCAGTACTTC
CDR3 protein: CASSPTGGGETQYF

V gene: TRBV30
D gene: -
clone size: -
J gene: TRBJ1-5
CDR3 DNA: TGTGCCTGGAGCCGAACTATATGGGGTCAGCCCCAGCATTTT
CDR3 protein: CAWSRTIWGQPQHF

V gene: TRBV15
D gene: -
clone size: -
J gene: TRBJ1-3
CDR3 DNA: TGTGCCACCAGCAGAGTGGGAATTGGAAACACCATATATTTT
CDR3 protein: CATSRVGIGNTIYF

V gene: TRBV9
D gene: -
clone size: -
J gene: TRBJ2-2
CDR3 DNA: TGTGCCAGCAGCGTAGATGGGGAACCTTTCGGGGAGCTGTTTTTT
CDR3 protein: CASSVDGEPFGELFF

V gene: TRBV5-4
D gene: TRBD1
clone size: -
J gene: TRBJ1-4
CDR3 DNA: TGTGCCAGCAGCGCAGGGACAGTTCCTGAAAAACTGTTTTTT
CDR3 protein: CASSAGTVPEKLFF

V gene: TRBV7-2
D gene: -
clone size: -
J gene: TRBJ2-1
CDR3 DNA: TGTGCCAGCAGCTTAGGGGGCTCTCCCTACAATGAGCAGTTCTTC
CDR3 protein: CASSLGGSPYNEQFF

V gene: TRBV28
D gene: -
clone size: many
J gene: TRBJ1-5
CDR3 DNA: TGTGCCAGCAGGAAGCCGCCCGAAGGGCAGCCCCAGCATTTT
CDR3 protein: CASRKPPEGQPQHF

V gene: TRBV19
D gene: -
clone size: -
J gene: TRBJ1-5
CDR3 DNA: TGTGCCAGTAGTATAGATCCCTACATCCCGGTTCAGCCCCAGCATTTT
CDR3 protein: CASSIDPYIPVQPQHF

V gene: TRBV11-2
D gene: -
clone size: -
J gene: TRBJ1-2
CDR3 DNA: TGTGCCAGCAGCTTAGGGGCGTCGACCTCCGAATACACCTTC
CDR3 protein: CASSLGASTSEYTF

V gene: TRBV10-1
D gene: -
clone size: -
J gene: TRBJ2-5
CDR3 DNA: TGCGCCAGCAGTGGTAGTAACCAAGAGACCCAGTACTTC
CDR3 protein: CASSGSNQETQYF

V gene: TRBV5-3
D gene: TRBD1
clone size: -
J gene: TRBJ2-5
CDR3 DNA: TGTGCCAGAAGCTCGGACAGGGGGCCCGCCGAGACCCAGTACTTC
CDR3 protein: CARSSDRGPAETQYF

V gene: TRBV7-2
D gene: -
clone size: few
J gene: TRBJ1-6
CDR3 DNA: TGTGCCAGCAGTCAAATCAGGGTTGGGAATTCACCCCTCCACTTT
CDR3 protein: CASSQIRVGNSPLHF

V gene: TRBV6-1
D gene: -
clone size: few
J gene: TRBJ2-7
CDR3 DNA: TGTGCCAGCAGTGATCGTCGAGGGTCTAGGTACTTC
CDR3 protein: CASSDRRGSRYF

V gene: TRBV6-1
D gene: TRBD1
clone size: few
J gene: TRBJ1-1
CDR3 DNA: TGTGCCAGCAGTGAGGGCAGGGGGGGGAGAACTGAAGCTTTCTTT
CDR3 protein: CASSEGRGGRTEAFF

V gene: TRBV15
D gene: TRBD1
clone size: -
J gene: TRBJ1-5
CDR3 DNA: TGTGCCACCAGCAGTCCGGGACAGACGACGGCGGGGCATCAGCCCCAGCATTTT
CDR3 protein: CATSSPGQTTAGHQPQHF

V gene: TRBV30
D gene: TRBD1
clone size: -
J gene: TRBJ1-6
CDR3 DNA: TGTGCCTGGAGTGTGGACAGGACAGATTCACCCCTCCACTTT
CDR3 protein: CAWSVDRTDSPLHF

V gene: TRBV23-1
D gene: -
clone size: -
J gene: TRBJ1-5
CDR3 DNA: TGCGCCAGCAGTCAATCTTGGGAAAATCAGCCCCAGCATTTT
CDR3 protein: CASSQSWENQPQHF

V gene: TRBV10-3
D gene: TRBD1
clone size: -
J gene: TRBJ2-3
CDR3 DNA: TGTGCCATCACGGCCGACAGGGGCCCAGATACGCAGTATTTT
CDR3 protein: CAITADRGPDTQYF

V gene: TRBV27
D gene: -
clone size: -
J gene: TRBJ1-1
CDR3 DNA: TGTGCCAGCAGTAGGGAGACAGGAATGAACACTGAAGCTTTCTTT
CDR3 protein: CASSRETGMNTEAFF

V gene: TRBV10-2
D gene: TRBD2
clone size: many
J gene: TRBJ2-1
CDR3 DNA: TGCGCCAGCAGCGCACCAGATAGCGGGAGGGCCAATGAGCAGTTCTTC
CDR3 protein: CASSAPDSGRANEQFF

V gene: TRBV2
D gene: -
clone size: -
J gene: TRBJ2-1
CDR3 DNA: TGTGCCAGCAGCCTTACTAGAAACAATGAGCAGTTCTTC
CDR3 protein: CASSLTRNNEQFF

V gene: TRBV5-1
D gene: -
clone size: -
J gene: TRBJ2-7
CDR3 DNA: TGCGCCAGCAGCTTAAACAGGGTCAGCTCCTACGAGCAGTACTTC
CDR3 protein: CASSLNRVSSYEQYF

V gene: TRBV7-9
D gene: -
clone size: -
J gene: TRBJ2-7
CDR3 DNA: TGTGCCAGCAGCCCGCGGGACAGCTCCTACGAGCAGTACTTC
CDR3 protein: CASSPRDSSYEQYF

V gene: TRBV2
D gene: -
clone size: -
J gene: TRBJ1-3
CDR3 DNA: TGTGCCAGCAGTCAAGTGCCAAGAAACACCATATATTTT
CDR3 protein: CASSQVPRNTIYF

V gene: TRBV30
D gene: TRBD1
clone size: -
J gene: TRBJ2-7
CDR3 DNA: TGTGCCTGGAGTCGGACAGGCGACAACTACGAGCAGTACTTC
CDR3 protein: CAWSRTGDNYEQYF

V gene: TRBV5-6
D gene: -
clone size: -
J gene: TRBJ1-2
CDR3 DNA: TGTGCCAGCGGAGGCCGGGGTTTATATGGCTACACCTTC
CDR3 protein: CASGGRGLYGYTF

V gene: TRBV30
D gene: -
clone size: -
J gene: TRBJ1-1
CDR3 DNA: TGTGCCTGGAGGGCGTTGGGAAACACTGAAGCTTTCTTT
CDR3 protein: CAWRALGNTEAFF

V gene: TRBV4-1
D gene: -
clone size: -
J gene: TRBJ1-2
CDR3 DNA: TGCGCCAGCAGCCAAGAGGCGTCGGCGAACTATGGCTACACCTTC
CDR3 protein: CASSQEASANYGYTF